This T cell receptor beta chain was retrieved from a study of blood T cells in healthy people across ages. Study-wide context: Template switching captured about one barcoded beta molecule per two T cells.

All donors came from Russia, were Caucasian and healthy, and spanned ages about 6 to 100. Per sample, no less than 5 micrograms of total RNA were extracted. This clonotype has at least ten counts. Through a sample-barcoded 5' primer and a J-beta primer mix, a second PCR was run for roughly 7 to 11 cycles. Tagging of each cDNA molecule was performed by a template-switch adaptor with 12 random nucleotides. MiXCR, run by TCRdb on the 5' RACE reads, gives a single entry per CDR3 protein. In the table there are around 580,000 distinct CDR3 sequences, 47% of which are singletons. The sample comprised blood. The TCR comes from an elderly man in good health.

CDR3 region: CASSGPGQGETQYF. CDR3 coding DNA: TGTGCCAGCAGCGGACCGGGACAGGGAGAGACCCAGTACTTC. V usage is TRBV6-5 and J usage is TRBJ2-5; 9 bases align to TRBD1. CDR1 and CDR2 from the germline V gene are MNHEY and SVGAGI. The ends lost 6 bases at V and 4 bases at J; junction bases unmatched: 6. The CDR3 extends over 14 amino acids.